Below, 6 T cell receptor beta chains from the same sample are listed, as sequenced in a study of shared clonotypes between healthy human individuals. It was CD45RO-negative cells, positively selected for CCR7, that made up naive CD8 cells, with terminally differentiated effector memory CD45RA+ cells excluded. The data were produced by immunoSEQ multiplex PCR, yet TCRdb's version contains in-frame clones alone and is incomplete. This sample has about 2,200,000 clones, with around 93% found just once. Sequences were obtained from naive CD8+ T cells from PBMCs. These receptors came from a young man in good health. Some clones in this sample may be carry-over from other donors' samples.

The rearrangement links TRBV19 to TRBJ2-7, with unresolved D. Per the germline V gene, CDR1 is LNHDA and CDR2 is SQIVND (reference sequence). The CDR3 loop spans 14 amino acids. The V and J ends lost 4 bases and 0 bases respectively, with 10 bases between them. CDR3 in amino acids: CASSNVGISYEQYF. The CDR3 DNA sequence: TGTGCCAGTAGTAATGTAGGGATCTCCTACGAGCAGTACTTC.

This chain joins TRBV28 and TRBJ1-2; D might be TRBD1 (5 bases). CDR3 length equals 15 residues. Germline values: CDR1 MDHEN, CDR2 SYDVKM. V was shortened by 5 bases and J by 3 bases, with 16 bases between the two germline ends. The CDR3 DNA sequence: TGTGCCAGCAGTCCAGGCCCCAGGGTATACTATGGCTACACCTTC. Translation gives CASSPGPRVYYGYTF.

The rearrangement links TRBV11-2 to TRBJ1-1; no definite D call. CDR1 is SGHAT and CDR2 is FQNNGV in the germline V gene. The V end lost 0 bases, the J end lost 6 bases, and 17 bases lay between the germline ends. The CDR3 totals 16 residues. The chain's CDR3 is CASSLEEGRRSPEAFF. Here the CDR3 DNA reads TGTGCCAGCAGCTTAGAGGAGGGCCGGAGGAGCCCTGAAGCTTTCTTT. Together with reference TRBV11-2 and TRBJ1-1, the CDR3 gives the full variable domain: EAGVAQSPRYKIIEKRQSVAFWCNPISGHATLYWYQQILGQGPKLLIQFQNNGVVDDSQLPKDRFSAERLKGVDSTLKIQPAKLEDSAVYLCASSLEEGRRSPEAFFGQGTRLTVV.

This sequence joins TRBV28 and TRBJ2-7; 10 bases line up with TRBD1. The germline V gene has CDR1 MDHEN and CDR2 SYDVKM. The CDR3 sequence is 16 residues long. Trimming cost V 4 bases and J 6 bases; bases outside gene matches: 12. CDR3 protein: CASSSFIRDRGLEQYF. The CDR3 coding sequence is TGTGCCAGCAGTTCATTCATCCGGGACAGGGGACTCGAGCAGTACTTC.

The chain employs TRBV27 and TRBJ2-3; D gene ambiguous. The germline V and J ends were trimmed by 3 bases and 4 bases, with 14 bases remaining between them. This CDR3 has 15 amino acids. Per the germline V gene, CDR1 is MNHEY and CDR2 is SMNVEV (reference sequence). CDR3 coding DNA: TGTGCCAGCAGTTTCTTGGTGGGGATACCAGATACGCAGTATTTT. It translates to CASSFLVGIPDTQYF.

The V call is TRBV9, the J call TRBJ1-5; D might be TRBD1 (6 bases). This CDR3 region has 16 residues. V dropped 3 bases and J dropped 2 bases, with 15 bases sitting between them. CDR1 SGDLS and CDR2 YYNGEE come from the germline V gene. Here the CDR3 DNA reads TGTGCCAGCAGCGAGGGGGGCGATTTGGGCAATCAGCCCCAGCATTTT. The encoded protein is CASSEGGDLGNQPQHF. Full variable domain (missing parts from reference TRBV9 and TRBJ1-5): DSGVTQTPKHLITATGQRVTLRCSPRSGDLSVYWYQQSLDQGLQFLIQYYNGEERAKGNILERFSAQQFPDLHSELNLSSLELGDSALYFCASSEGGDLGNQPQHFGDGTRLSIL.